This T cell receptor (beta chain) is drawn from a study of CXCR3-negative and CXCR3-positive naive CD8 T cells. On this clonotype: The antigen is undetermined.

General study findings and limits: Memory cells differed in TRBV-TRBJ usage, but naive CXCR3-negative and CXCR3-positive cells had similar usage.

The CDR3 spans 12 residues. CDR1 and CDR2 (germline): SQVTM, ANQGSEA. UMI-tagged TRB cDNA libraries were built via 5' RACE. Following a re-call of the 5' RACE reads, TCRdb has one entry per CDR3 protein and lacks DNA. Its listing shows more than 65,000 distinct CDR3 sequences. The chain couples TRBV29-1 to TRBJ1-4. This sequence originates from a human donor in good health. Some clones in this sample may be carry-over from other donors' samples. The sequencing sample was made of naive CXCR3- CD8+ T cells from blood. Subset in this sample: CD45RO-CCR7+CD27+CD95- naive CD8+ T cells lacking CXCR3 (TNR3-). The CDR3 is CSAPDGRGELFF.